Here is one TCR beta chain with its context. Its antigen is undetermined. MiXCR, run by TCRdb on the RT-PCR reads, gives a single entry per CDR3 protein. The table lists roughly 190,000 distinct CDR3 sequences, approximately 12% of them singletons. The record originates from a study of response to subunit inactivated influenza vaccine. Study-wide points: It was the authors' suggestion that each seasonal influenza vaccination recruits few new T cells.

Trimming removed 5 bases at V and 6 bases at J, with 16 bases between. This CDR3 contains 14 residues. Per the germline V gene, CDR1 is SEHNR and CDR2 is FQNEAQ (reference sequence). This same sample was also taken into another study, of T cells expressing NK-cell markers. That source reports: For TCR beta, cDNA was produced by 5'RACE template switching with UMIs. Sorted CD3+CD56-NKG2C+, CD3+CD56+NKG2C+ and CD3+CD56+NKG2C- T cells supplied the TCR beta repertoires. Researchers report these clonotypes also headed the CD3+CD56-NKG2C+ fraction in a handful of donors. No clear determination of HCMV specificity was made for expanded NKG2C+ T cell clones.

V is TRBV7-9 and J is TRBJ1-1; no firm D call. Material: CD8+ T cells sorted from PBMCs, obtained 11 to 12 days after vaccination. This TCR was sampled from a man aged 45-65 years who received an inactivated influenza vaccine. CDR3 region: CASSQSAGRSEAFF. The CDR3 coding sequence is TGTGCCAGCAGCCAATCCGCGGGGAGGTCTGAAGCTTTCTTT.